This TCR delta chain emerged from a study of gamma-delta chains in newborns, infants, children (dated by TCRdb to the late 2010s). A note on the overall study: According to the study title, microbial exposure causes polyclonal expansion of innate gammadelta T cells right after birth. Right after human newborns were born, the researchers looked at the way microbial exposure shaped their populations of innate gammadelta T cells.

On this clone itself: The antigen this receptor binds is unknown. No base-level quality is on record; no much larger clone is a single base apart.

From the cysteine up to the phenylalanine, the CDR3 has a length of 18 residues. This entry keeps only the CDR3 DNA: 54 bases, framed from base 1. CDR1 TSWWSYY and CDR2 QGS are derived from the germline V gene. A distance of 22 bases separates the germline ends of V and J, which lose 5 bases and 0 bases respectively. Instrument on record: Illumina MiSeq. TCRdb recomputed clones from the public reads with CATT; identical DNA rows were then combined. For this sample the table gives 8,500 to 13,000 delta-chain clones, of which around 3% were detected only once. The ten most abundant clones make up approximately 8.9% of the sample.

The chain employs TRDV1 and TRDJ1; matching of 6 bases hints at TRDD3 as the D gene. The TCR sequence derives from a child who was a newborn, infant or young child, either healthy, febrile or measles-vaccinated (not recorded which). Sequencing used blood. The DNA reads TGTGCTCTTGGGCCTACCCTACGTGGATACAAGGACACCGATAAACTCATCTTT. Translated, it reads CALGPTLRGYKDTDKLIF.